A single sample gave rise to the 11 T cell receptor beta chains below, sequenced in a study of cytomegalovirus exposure and HLA in healthy donors. The study ran its PCR with 60 Vbeta and 13 Jbeta primers. Profiling relied on immunoSEQ multiplex PCR, and the TCRdb table lists in-frame clones only, not all of them. The sample gives roughly 87,000 clones, 79% of which show up once; roughly 14% is in the top ten. Material for sequencing was PBMCs. The receptors originated from a woman aged 40 to 50 in good health and CMV-seropositive.

The V and J genes are TRBV2 and TRBJ2-1; D possibly corresponds to TRBD2 (5 bases). The V gene's germline CDR1 is SNHLY and CDR2 FYNNEI. Trimming cost V 3 bases and J 8 bases, with 20 bases left between them. The CDR3 has 16 residues. The CDR3: CASSEGHFGLLDEQFF. The DNA of the CDR3 is TGTGCCAGCAGTGAGGGTCATTTTGGACTGCTAGATGAGCAGTTCTTC.

The CDR3 reads CASSSPLLAGGTYNEQFF. The CDR3 DNA sequence: TGTGCCAGCAGTTCACCCCTCCTTGCGGGAGGAACCTACAATGAGCAGTTCTTC. The chain has TRBV28 and TRBJ2-1; 8 nucleotides align to TRBD2. CDR1 is MDHEN and CDR2 is SYDVKM in the germline V gene. This CDR3 is built from 18 residues. Trimming removed 4 bases from V and 2 bases from J; junction bases left unmatched: 13.

This clone was picked up one time. The chain joins TRBV9 to TRBJ2-3, with a tentative D call TRBD1 (6 bases). CDR1 and CDR2 (germline): SGDLS, YYNGEE. The CDR3 spans 15 residues. The V gene lost 4 bases and the J gene lost 10 bases, with 22 bases spanning the gap. CDR3 amino acids: CASSPSHLTGGPQYF. The DNA for the CDR3 is TGTGCCAGCAGCCCTTCTCATTTGACAGGAGGTCCGCAGTATTTT.

The chain is built from TRBV27 and TRBJ2-5; 10 nucleotides align to TRBD2. The CDR3 has 18 amino acids. V shed 8 bases and J 5 bases; nucleotides not matched to a gene: 20. Germline V gene sequence: CDR1 MNHEY, CDR2 SMNVEV (reference sequence). CDR3 sequence reads: CASSSGGASGGRVETQYF. The CDR3 DNA reads TGTGCCAGCTCTTCGGGAGGGGCTAGCGGGGGAAGGGTGGAGACCCAGTACTTC.

The chain combines TRBV29-1 with TRBJ2-1, with D perhaps matching TRBD1 (5 bases). CDR1 is SQVTM and CDR2 is ANQGSEA in the germline V gene. V lost 7 bases and J lost 0, with 10 bases in between. The CDR3 extends over 13 amino acids. The DNA for the CDR3 is TGCAGCGCAGGACACCGCTCCTACAATGAGCAGTTCTTC. Translating gives CSAGHRSYNEQFF.

The chain combines TRBV9 with TRBJ1-6; TRBD1 aligns across 7 bases. The CDR3 covers 16 residues. Germline V gene sequence: CDR1 SGDLS, CDR2 YYNGEE. The V gene end was trimmed by 2 bases and the J gene end by 4 bases; junction bases not matched to a gene: 6. CDR3 DNA: TGTGCCAGCAGCGTGGGGGCAGGGGGGTATAATTCACCCCTCCACTTT. Its protein is CASSVGAGGYNSPLHF.

This clone was seen a single time. This sequence joins TRBV6-5 and TRBJ2-7, with D hard to call. This CDR3 comprises 11 residues. The germline V gene has CDR1 MNHEY and CDR2 SVGAGI. Trimming took 6 bases from V and 3 from J, leaving 6 bases between them. CDR3 amino acids: CASRQYYEQYF. CDR3 nucleotide sequence: TGTGCCAGCAGACAATACTACGAGCAGTACTTC.

The chain carries TRBV6-5 and TRBJ1-4; D might be TRBD1 (5 bases). Germline V gene lookup returns CDR1 MNHEY and CDR2 SVGAGI. The ends were cut back, 5 bases at V and 0 bases at J, with 10 bases in the middle. This CDR3 spans 15 amino acids. Here the CDR3 reads CASSPRVATNEKLFF. The CDR3 DNA reads TGTGCCAGCAGTCCCAGGGTTGCAACTAATGAAAAACTGTTTTTT.

This chain uses TRBV19 with TRBJ1-4; 9 bases align to TRBD1. This CDR3 region has 15 residues. With 5 bases clipped from V and 4 bases from J, the junction kept 5 bases outside the gene matches. Germline V gene sequence: CDR1 LNHDA, CDR2 SQIVND (reference sequence). This CDR3 is CASSLGQGLNEKLFF. The DNA for the CDR3 is TGTGCCAGTAGTTTGGGACAGGGCCTTAATGAAAAACTGTTTTTT.

The chain links TRBV18 to TRBJ1-1; 8 bases map to TRBD1. Trimming at V came to 3 bases and at J to 1 base, leaving 10 bases not matched to a gene. Germline V gene lookup returns CDR1 KGHSH and CDR2 LQKENI. The CDR3 is 17 amino acids. This CDR3 is CASSPFLMGQENTEAFF. CDR3 DNA: TGTGCCAGCTCACCCTTTTTAATGGGACAGGAGAACACTGAAGCTTTCTTT.

The chain employs TRBV5-4 and TRBJ1-2; D gene uncertain. Germline V gives CDR1 SGHNT, CDR2 YYREEE (reference sequence). V was clipped by 0 bases and J by 2 bases, with 14 bases between them. CDR3 length: 16 residues. The DNA for the CDR3 is TGTGCCAGCAGCTTGGCTCTGGAGGCCCTAAACTATGGCTACACCTTC. It yields the protein CASSLALEALNYGYTF.